The entry below describes one T cell receptor beta chain. The antigen is undetermined. Sequencing was performed with immunoSEQ multiplex PCR; in TCRdb, only in-frame clones are kept and a portion is missing. The sample lists some 150,000 clones, around 91% occurring once. After removal of 4 bases from V and 3 bases from J, the junction contained 3 bases not matched to a gene. The CDR3 totals 14 residues. Germline CDR1 SGHRS, CDR2 YFSETQ. This sample is drawn from a study of T cell responses to AZD1222 COVID-19 vaccine. The study's findings and limits: Clonal diversity was possibly underestimated, and the donors were mostly white British, with more females. Spike as a whole was targeted by vaccine-associated CD4 TCRs, dominant at 160-218 and 743-854.

The source is an adult in good health. Sequences were derived from peripheral blood, sampled on day 0 of AZD1222 vaccination. The rearrangement joins TRBV5-1 to TRBJ2-2, with 7 bases aligning to TRBD1. The CDR3, as DNA: TGCGCCAGCAGCGGGACAGCTTACACCGGGGAGCTGTTTTTT. Translating it yields CASSGTAYTGELFF. Full variable domain (missing parts from reference TRBV5-1 and TRBJ2-2): KAGVTQTPRYLIKTRGQQVTLSCSPISGHRSVSWYQQTPGQGLQFLFEYFSETQRNKGNFPGRFSGRQFSNSRSEMNVSTLELGDSALYLCASSGTAYTGELFFGEGSRLTVL.